These T cell receptor beta chains were read from a single sample in a study of blood T cell repertoires in COVID-19. Some clones are missing from TCRdb's copy, which holds only in-frame ones; the method was immunoSEQ multiplex PCR. The data contain just under 150,000 clones, around 84% of them singletons. Sequenced material: peripheral blood. The source is a human donor with acute or convalescent COVID-19. The donor label of this sample is uncertain. CDR3s include the opening cysteine and the closing phenylalanine or tryptophan. A D gene is named only where the DNA matches it firmly. Not every row has a clone size; where given, it reads once, few, many or a size class.

cdr3_aa,cdr3_nt,j_call,d_call,clone_size,v_call
CSVYKTGTYREQFF,TGCAGCGTTTATAAGACAGGAACCTATAGAGAGCAGTTCTTC,TRBJ2-1,NA,once,TRBV29-1
CASSQPGHNKREQFF,TGTGCCAGCAGTCAACCGGGACATAACAAGAGGGAGCAGTTCTTC,TRBJ2-1,NA,NA,TRBV6-2/TRBV6-3
CASSKVGRDRLQETQYF,TGTGCCAGCAGCAAAGTAGGCCGGGACAGGCTCCAAGAGACCCAGTACTTC,TRBJ2-5,NA,NA,TRBV21-1
CASSGQKNRDSRGRGTEAFF,TGTGCCAGCAGTGGGCAGAAAAACCGGGACAGCCGTGGTCGTGGCACTGAAGCTTTCTTT,TRBJ1-1,TRBD1,NA,TRBV2
CASTPGQTLNTEAFF,TGTGCCAGCACTCCGGGACAGACCCTAAACACTGAAGCTTTCTTT,TRBJ1-1,TRBD1,NA,TRBV6-5
CAWSVGGRDYNEQFF,TGTGCCTGGAGTGTAGGAGGGAGGGACTACAATGAGCAGTTCTTC,TRBJ2-1,TRBD2,NA,TRBV30
CASSFSGRTYNEQFF,TGTGCCAGCAGTTTTAGCGGGAGGACCTACAATGAGCAGTTCTTC,TRBJ2-1,TRBD2,NA,TRBV27
CASSLVVDNEQFF,TGTGCCAGCAGCTTAGTTGTCGACAATGAGCAGTTCTTC,TRBJ2-1,NA,NA,TRBV7-2
CASSPQGLDTEAFF,TGTGCCAGCAGTCCCCAGGGGCTTGATACTGAAGCTTTCTTT,TRBJ1-1,NA,NA,TRBV2
CATSDPQGLVGYTF,TGTGCCACCAGTGACCCACAGGGTCTTGTCGGCTACACCTTC,TRBJ1-2,NA,NA,TRBV24-1
CASSHLTANAYEQYF,TGTGCCAGCAGTCACCTCACAGCTAACGCTTACGAGCAGTACTTC,TRBJ2-7,NA,NA,TRBV14
CASSLIEGATEAFF,TGTGCCAGCAGCTTGATCGAGGGGGCCACTGAAGCTTTCTTT,TRBJ1-1,TRBD1,NA,TRBV7-9
CASSESSTGGAFF,TGTGCCAGCAGTGAATCTTCCACGGGAGGGGCTTTCTTT,TRBJ1-1,NA,NA,TRBV2
CASSYGWTSGTDTQYF,TGTGCCAGCAGTTACGGTTGGACTAGCGGGACAGATACGCAGTATTTT,TRBJ2-3,TRBD2,NA,TRBV6-2/TRBV6-3
CASSPQGSVNTEAFF,TGTGCCAGCAGTCCCCAGGGATCCGTGAACACTGAAGCTTTCTTT,TRBJ1-1,NA,few,TRBV2
CASSQRGHNLLSGNTIYF,TGCGCCAGCAGCCAAAGGGGACACAACCTTCTCTCTGGAAACACCATATATTTT,TRBJ1-3,NA,NA,TRBV4-1